Included here is one T cell receptor (beta chain) sequence, with context. The authors' processing: Reference gene primer amplification gave nucleated cell count estimates. Method: immunoSEQ multiplex PCR; TCRdb's copy keeps in-frame clones and lacks some. V and J calls and clone size come straight from that table; D and trimming were deduced from the DNA. The table lists 200,000 to 300,000 clones, 85% of them singletons. These data originate in a study of blood T cell repertoires in COVID-19. Study-level background: The United States, Italy and Spain supplied acute and convalescent COVID-19 samples. T cells, B-cell-depleted T cells, or PBMCs supplied cDNA or gDNA.

The TCR comes from a woman in her sixties with active or convalescent COVID-19. Sequences were obtained from peripheral blood.

The chain's CDR3 is CATSAHGREFF. The DNA for the CDR3 is TGTGCCACCAGCGCCCATGGGAGGGAGTTCTTC. The chain is built from TRBV15 and TRBJ2-1, with 7 bases aligning to TRBD2. The germline V gene has CDR1 LNHNV and CDR2 YYDKDF (reference sequence). J gave up 14 bases and V 5 bases, and 6 bases lay outside the gene matches. This CDR3 is built from 11 residues.